Below, 23 T cell receptor beta chains from the same sample are listed, as sequenced in a study of T cell responses to AZD1222 COVID-19 vaccine. Measured with immunoSEQ multiplex PCR; TCRdb has only the in-frame clones, and not every one. The sample yields some 120,000 clones, 90% seen once. This specimen consisted of peripheral blood, obtained on day 0 of AZD1222 vaccination. The receptors were sampled from an adult in good health.

CDR3 nucleotide sequence: TGTGCCAGCAGTTACGGGCGCAATCAGCCCCAGCATTTT. It yields the protein CASSYGRNQPQHF. The genes are TRBV6-6 and TRBJ1-5; D ambiguous. This CDR3 spans 13 amino acids. Deletions cut 2 bases from V and 2 bases from J, with 4 bases between. In germline, CDR1 is MNHNY, CDR2 SVGAGI (reference sequence).

The V and J genes are TRBV2 and TRBJ1-2; weak D call: TRBD1 (6 bases). V was shortened by 2 bases and J by 8 bases, with 12 bases between the two germline ends. This CDR3 is 13 amino acids long. Germline lookup yields CDR1 SNHLY and CDR2 FYNNEI. The CDR3 bases are TGTGCCAGCAGTGAAACAGGGAGTTCGGGCTACACCTTC. It codes for CASSETGSSGYTF.

The chain links TRBV19 to TRBJ1-5; maybe TRBD1 (5 bases). The CDR3 is 16 amino acids. With 6 bases removed from V and 0 bases from J, the gap between germline ends came to 15 bases. CDR1 is LNHDA and CDR2 is SQIVND in the germline V gene (reference sequence). Written as DNA, the CDR3 is TGTGCCAGTAGGATATCCGGGACGAATAGCAATCAGCCCCAGCATTTT. Translation gives CASRISGTNSNQPQHF.

The V and J genes are TRBV29-1 and TRBJ1-5; D not certain. Trimming removed 1 base from V and 3 bases from J, with 7 bases in between. Germline V gene lookup returns CDR1 SQVTM and CDR2 ANQGSEA. This CDR3 contains 13 residues. This CDR3 is CSVEVAHNQPQHF. The CDR3, as DNA: TGCAGCGTTGAAGTAGCCCACAATCAGCCCCAGCATTTT.

This clone has only a few counts. The chain has TRBV4-1 and TRBJ2-5, with TRBD2 matching 12 bases. The germline gives CDR1 MGHRA, CDR2 YSYEKL. With 1 base clipped from V and 2 bases from J, the junction kept 8 bases outside the gene matches. The CDR3 consists of 18 residues. The CDR3 DNA sequence: TGCGCCAGCAGCCAAGGGGGGGGACTAGCGGGCAAGCAAGAGACCCAGTACTTC. Translating gives CASSQGGGLAGKQETQYF.

CDR3 nucleotide sequence: TGTGCCAGCAGTTTAGCGGGAAGCGGGGCCAATCAGCCCCAGCATTTT. It yields the protein CASSLAGSGANQPQHF. The chain employs TRBV28 and TRBJ1-5; tentatively, D is TRBD1 (5 bases). This CDR3 region has 16 residues. Germline CDR1 MDHEN, CDR2 SYDVKM. Between the trimmed V and J ends, which lost 2 bases and 3 bases, there was a span of 14 bases.

The J gene is TRBJ1-2, the V gene TRBV9; D call uncertain. The CDR3 has 16 residues. Between the trimmed V and J ends, which lost 3 bases and 4 bases, there was a span of 19 bases. Looked up from germline, CDR1 is SGDLS and CDR2 is YYNGEE. CDR3 protein: CASSGSRPSPSYGYTF. The CDR3 coding sequence is TGTGCCAGCAGCGGTAGCAGACCTTCCCCGTCCTATGGCTACACCTTC.

This clone came up once. The chain carries TRBV5-1 and TRBJ2-1; 14 bases line up with TRBD2. V was pared by 2 bases and J by 4 bases, with 5 bases of the junction left unmatched. The CDR3 extends over 17 amino acids. Germline loops: CDR1 SGHRS, CDR2 YFSETQ. This CDR3 reads CASSFGTSGRGYNEQFF. CDR3 in DNA: TGCGCCAGCAGCTTTGGGACTAGCGGGAGAGGATACAATGAGCAGTTCTTC.

This clone was observed a single time. The V call is TRBV2, the J call TRBJ2-7; 8 nucleotides line up with TRBD2. The germline V gene has CDR1 SNHLY and CDR2 FYNNEI. V lost 6 bases, J lost 0 bases, and 4 bases stayed unmatched. The CDR3 loop spans 14 amino acids. CDR3 protein: CASSYLAGSYEQYF. DNA of the CDR3: TGTGCCAGCAGCTATCTAGCGGGCTCCTACGAGCAGTACTTC.

The chain couples TRBV6-2 or TRBV6-3 to TRBJ1-1, with 7 nucleotides matching TRBD1. This CDR3 is built from 14 residues. The germline CDR1 and CDR2 sequences are MNHEY and SVGEGT. The V and J ends lost 2 bases and 4 bases, in that order; junction bases with no gene match: 4. This CDR3 is CASSYDRVSTEAFF. As DNA, the CDR3 is TGTGCCAGCAGTTACGACAGGGTGAGCACTGAAGCTTTCTTT.

Remarks on this clone: At one end, the junction sequence differs from germline, possibly due to a read error. The chain is built from TRBV6-5 and TRBJ1-1; no firm D call. This CDR3 has 13 amino acids. Germline CDR1 and CDR2: MNHEY and SVGAGI. CDR3 loop: CASSYGGPTSSEF. CDR3 DNA: TGTGCCAGCAGCTACGGAGGACCCACGTCAAGCGAGTTT.

This chain connects TRBV28 to TRBJ2-3; 10 nucleotides line up with TRBD2. Germline-derived CDR1 and CDR2 are MDHEN and SYDVKM. This CDR3 spans 15 amino acids. J lost 3 bases, V lost 6 bases, and 6 bases had no gene match. This CDR3 is CASRASGSWTDTQYF. CDR3 coding DNA: TGTGCCAGCAGGGCTAGCGGGAGTTGGACAGATACGCAGTATTTT. The full variable domain, completed using reference TRBV28 and TRBJ2-3, is DVKVTQSSRYLVKRTGEKVFLECVQDMDHENMFWYRQDPGLGLRLIYFSYDVKMKEKGDIPEGYSVSREKKERFSLILESASTNQTSMYLCASRASGSWTDTQYFGPGTRLTVL.

The chain couples TRBV27 to TRBJ2-3; the D gene is possibly TRBD1 (6 bases). Trimming left V 2 bases short and J 4 bases short, with 13 bases between. Germline V lookup: CDR1 MNHEY, CDR2 SMNVEV (reference sequence). This CDR3 has 15 residues. CDR3 DNA: TGTGCCAGCAGTTTAAGGGGGTTTCCCCCAGATACGCAGTATTTT. Its protein is CASSLRGFPPDTQYF.

This rearrangement joins TRBV6-6 to TRBJ1-3, with D possibly TRBD1 on 5 matching bases. V lost 2 bases and J 0 bases, leaving 11 bases between the germline ends. CDR1 and CDR2 (germline): MNHNY, SVGAGI (reference sequence). The CDR3 has 16 amino acids. CDR3 protein: CASSYHQGNSGNTIYF. As DNA, the CDR3 is TGTGCCAGCAGTTACCACCAGGGTAACTCTGGAAACACCATATATTTT.

The chain couples TRBV2 to TRBJ1-2, with no clear D. This CDR3 spans 15 amino acids. Germline CDR1 is SNHLY and CDR2 is FYNNEI. The V end was cut by 0 bases, the J end by 4 bases, with 12 bases between. The CDR3 protein is CASSEARNWAYGYTF. For the CDR3, the DNA is TGTGCCAGCAGTGAAGCCCGGAATTGGGCCTATGGCTACACCTTC.

The chain uses TRBV29-1 and TRBJ2-1; D assignment may be TRBD1 or TRBD2 (6 bases each). CDR1 and CDR2 (germline): SQVTM, ANQGSEA. The CDR3 spans 11 residues. V lost 5 bases and J 5 bases, leaving 7 bases between the germline ends. CDR3 sequence: CSVRGHNEQFF. The CDR3 DNA reads as TGCAGCGTTCGGGGGCACAATGAGCAGTTCTTC.

In this sample, this clone turned up once. This rearrangement joins TRBV18 to TRBJ1-1, with D possibly TRBD1 on 6 matching bases. Germline assignment: CDR1 KGHSH and CDR2 LQKENI. The CDR3 spans 16 residues. The ends were cut back, 2 bases at V and 1 base at J, with 14 bases in the middle. The CDR3 protein is CASSPLGGTPNTEAFF. The CDR3 nucleotides are TGTGCCAGCTCACCATTAGGGGGGACACCGAACACTGAAGCTTTCTTT.

The chain joins TRBV5-6 to TRBJ1-3; D is undetermined. The germline CDR1 and CDR2 sequences are SGHDT and YYEEEE. The CDR3 spans 14 residues. V was pared by 4 bases and J by 0 bases, with 8 bases between. DNA for the CDR3: TGTGCCAGCAGCCTCCTTAGCTCTGGAAACACCATATATTTT. Its protein is CASSLLSSGNTIYF.

J is TRBJ1-1 and V is TRBV11-2; D is unresolved. V gave up 3 bases and J gave up 5 bases, with 7 bases separating them. Per the germline V gene, CDR1 is SGHAT and CDR2 is FQNNGV. This CDR3 region has 12 residues. The chain's CDR3 is CASSFSPTEAFF. In nucleotides, the CDR3 is TGTGCCAGCAGCTTTTCTCCTACTGAAGCTTTCTTT.

The rearrangement uses TRBV7-8 and TRBJ2-5; D uncertain. CDR1 is SGHVS, CDR2 FQNEAQ, per germline. This CDR3 has 11 amino acids. Trimming took 4 bases from V and 3 from J, leaving 3 bases between them. CDR3 nucleotide sequence: TGTGCCAGCAGCTCAGAAGAGACCCAGTACTTC. Protein sequence: CASSSEETQYF.

V gene TRBV21-1 combines with J gene TRBJ1-3; the DNA was not used to check the table's D call, TRBD1. TRBV21-1 constitutes a pseudogene. This CDR3 has 16 amino acids. The CDR3 protein is CASSKVRGFSGNTIYF. The CDR3 bases are TGTGCCAGCAGCAAAGTAAGGGGCTTCTCTGGAAACACCATATATTTT.

This chain uses TRBV5-1 with TRBJ2-3, with D perhaps TRBD2 (6 bases). The CDR3 runs to 13 residues. Germline loops: CDR1 SGHRS, CDR2 YFSETQ. V was shortened by 4 bases and J by 6 bases, with 12 bases between the two germline ends. This CDR3 is CASSVGLADTQYF. In nucleotides, the CDR3 is TGCGCCAGCAGCGTGGGCCTAGCGGATACGCAGTATTTT.

The V and J genes are TRBV14 and TRBJ2-7; D gene unclear. Germline values: CDR1 SGHDN, CDR2 FVKESK. Trimming removed 1 base from V and 5 bases from J, with 12 bases in between. This CDR3 contains 14 residues. The CDR3 DNA reads TGTGCCAGCAGCCAAGGACGGCGAAACCACGAGCAGTACTTC. This codes for CASSQGRRNHEQYF.